This T cell receptor beta chain emerged from a study of OX40 agonist ivuxolimab in advanced cancers. Here immunoSEQ multiplex PCR was the method, and the copy in TCRdb shows in-frame clones only, minus some. Of 75,000 to 100,000 clones listed, 70% to 90% are singletons. Concerning this clone itself: Its target is not known.

Findings and caveats of the study: Doses of 0.1 to 3.0 mg/kg were accompanied by clonal expansion of CD4+ and CD8+ blood T cells by week 6. Averaged across samples, CD8+ T cells carried more expanded clones than CD4+ did.

The CDR3 covers 15 residues. CDR1 is SGHRS and CDR2 is YFSETQ in the germline V gene. V was cut by 6 bases and J by 5 bases, with 20 bases left in between. The chain uses TRBV5-1 and TRBJ2-5; D is possibly TRBD1 or TRBD2 (5 bases each). The sample consisted of CD4+ or CD8+ T cells sorted from blood, taken in a trial of the OX40 agonist ivuxolimab. This receptor was obtained from an adult with an advanced solid tumor such as melanoma, head and neck, liver or kidney cancer. CDR3 DNA sequence: TGCGCCAGCACCCTTGGGTTGTCAGAGGGGGAGACCCAGTACTTC. Its protein is CASTLGLSEGETQYF.